This T cell receptor (beta chain) was sequenced in a study of STAT3 mutations in large granular lymphocyte leukemia. Note on this clone: Its specificity is unknown.

Study observations and caveats: All newly emerging clones after therapy were STAT3 wild type. Some patients had persisting codominant clonotypes that could mask small clones. At least one immunodominant TCR beta clonotype appeared in every T-cell large granular lymphocyte leukemia patient.

About 40,000 productive templates were obtained per sample on average. Assay: immunoSEQ multiplex PCR; the TCRdb copy retains only in-frame clones and omits some. Here the sample spans under 25,000 clones, 92% being singletons. There are 16 residues in the CDR3. V trimming: 0 bases; J trimming: 6 bases; junction bases outside the gene matches: 10. Germline V gene data show CDR1 as MRHNA and CDR2 as SNTAGT. The clonotype comes from a man in his sixties with T-cell large granular lymphocyte leukemia. Some clones in this sample may be carry-over from other donors' samples. The chain joins TRBV6-4 to TRBJ1-1, with 7 bases aligning to TRBD1. The source material was peripheral blood mononuclear cells. CDR3 bases: TGTGCCAGCAGTGACTCGGACGACAGGGTGGGCGCTGAAGCTTTCTTT. Translation gives CASSDSDDRVGAEAFF.